The 9 T cell receptor beta chains presented below share a single source sample, sequenced in a study of T-cell reconstitution after alpha-beta-depleted transplantation in children. Preparation of the TCRbeta library was carried out with unique molecular identifiers. TCRdb ran MiXCR on the PCR reads and lists one entry per CDR3 protein. Of about 610,000 distinct CDR3 sequences listed, 8% to 11% were seen once; the top ten hold less than 5%. Source: PBMCs from the stem cell graft donor, taken from the stem cell graft. Source of these receptors: a human donor who donated a stem cell graft to a child with acute myeloid leukemia.

The chain has TRBV11-2 and TRBJ2-1; 11 bases line up with TRBD2. From germline, CDR1 is SGHAT and CDR2 FQNNGV. CDR3 size: 15 residues. V lost 3 bases to trimming and J lost 8 bases; unmatched junction nucleotides: 6. For the CDR3, the DNA is TGTGCCAGCAGCTTTCGACTAGCGGGAAGGGATGAGCAGTTCTTC. This gives the protein CASSFRLAGRDEQFF.

The table lists this clonotype with many counts. The chain recombines TRBV20-1 with TRBJ2-7; weak D call: TRBD2 (6 bases). The CDR3 has 14 amino acids. The V end lost 3 bases, the J end lost 2 bases, and 14 bases lay between the germline ends. In germline, CDR1 is DFQATT, CDR2 SNEGSKA (reference sequence). CDR3 bases: TGCAGTGCTAGCGGGAGTGGGGGGACCTACGAGCAGTACTTC. Protein sequence: CSASGSGGTYEQYF.

The chain couples TRBV5-1 to TRBJ2-3, with 14 bases that match TRBD2. V shed 4 bases and J 7 bases; nucleotides not matched to a gene: 8. The CDR3 has 16 residues. The germline CDR1 and CDR2 sequences are SGHRS and YFSETQ. CDR3 sequence: CASSPGLAGVLYTQYF. CDR3 coding DNA: TGCGCCAGCAGCCCGGGACTAGCGGGAGTTCTTTATACGCAGTATTTT.

The genes are TRBV12-3 or TRBV12-4 and TRBJ2-1; D is unclear. The V end was cut by 6 bases, the J end by 7 bases, with 16 bases between. The CDR3 totals 14 residues. The CDR3 here is CASSQVASRNEQFF. The CDR3 DNA reads TGTGCCAGCAGCCAGGTTGCGTCCCGGAATGAGCAGTTCTTC.

There are a few counts of this clonotype. J is TRBJ2-1 and V is TRBV6-2 or TRBV6-3; 11 bases agree with TRBD1. The CDR3 loop spans 16 amino acids. V gave up 10 bases and J gave up 7 bases; unmatched junction bases: 15. Germline CDR1 and CDR2: MNHEY and SVGEGT. The CDR3 DNA is TGTGCCACCCGAAACCTCCGGGACAGGGGGTCGAATGAGCAGTTCTTC. Protein sequence: CATRNLRDRGSNEQFF.

This clonotype was seen a few times. This rearrangement joins TRBV29-1 to TRBJ2-3; TRBD2 matches at 7 bases. The V and J ends lost 2 bases and 0 bases, in that order; junction bases with no gene match: 5. CDR3 length: 15 residues. Germline V gene lookup returns CDR1 SQVTM and CDR2 ANQGSEA. The CDR3 here is CSVELRTRSTDTQYF. CDR3 DNA sequence: TGCAGCGTTGAATTACGGACTAGGAGCACAGATACGCAGTATTTT.

V and J are TRBV20-1 and TRBJ2-1, with 8 bases that match TRBD2. The CDR3 is 19 amino acids. Per germline, CDR1 DFQATT and CDR2 SNEGSKA (reference sequence). The V gene end was trimmed by 0 bases and the J gene end by 0 bases; junction bases not matched to a gene: 13. The CDR3 DNA reads TGCAGTGCTAGAGATCTTCCAGCGGGAGAGTCTTACTCCTACAATGAGCAGTTCTTC. It specifies CSARDLPAGESYSYNEQFF.

In this sample, this clonotype turned up many times. The rearrangement links TRBV7-6 to TRBJ1-6; TRBD1 matches 8 bases. CDR3 size: 15 residues. Germline V gives CDR1 SGHVS, CDR2 FNYEAQ. V shed 3 bases, J shed 3 bases, and the junction held 1 base outside the gene matches. This CDR3 reads CASSLDRVYNSPLHF. Here the CDR3 DNA reads TGTGCCAGCAGCTTGGACAGGGTCTATAATTCACCCCTCCACTTT.

In its sample, this clonotype was seen many times. V gene TRBV12-3 or TRBV12-4 combines with J gene TRBJ2-7; 7 nucleotides line up with TRBD1. The CDR3 consists of 13 residues. The J segment lost 1 base and the V segment lost 6 bases, leaving 3 bases of the junction unmatched. CDR3 nucleotides: TGTGCCAGCAGGCCACAGGGGTCCTACGAGCAGTACTTC. Translating it yields CASRPQGSYEQYF.